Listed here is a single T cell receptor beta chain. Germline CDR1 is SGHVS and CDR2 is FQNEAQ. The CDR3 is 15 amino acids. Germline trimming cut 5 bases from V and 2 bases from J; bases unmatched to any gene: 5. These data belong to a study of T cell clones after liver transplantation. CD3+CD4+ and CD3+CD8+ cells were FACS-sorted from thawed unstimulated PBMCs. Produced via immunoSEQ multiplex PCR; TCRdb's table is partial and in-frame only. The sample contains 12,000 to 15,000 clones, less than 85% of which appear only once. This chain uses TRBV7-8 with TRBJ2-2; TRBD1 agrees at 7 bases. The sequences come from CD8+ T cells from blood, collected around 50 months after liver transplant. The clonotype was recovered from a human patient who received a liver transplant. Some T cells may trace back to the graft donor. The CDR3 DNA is TGTGCCAGCAGCCTCGGGACAGCCAACACCGGGGAGCTGTTTTTT. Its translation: CASSLGTANTGELFF.